This TCR beta chain was recorded in a study of T cell responses to AZD1222 COVID-19 vaccine. General study results and limits: It was only a handful of AZD1222 recipients who were seropositive at baseline. An increase in Spike-specific TCR breadth and depth was observed after two AZD1222 doses.

Data came from immunoSEQ multiplex PCR; TCRdb stores just in-frame clones and leaves some out. The table includes 90,000 to 130,000 clones, roughly nine tenths detected once. The table lists this clone with a count of one. No antigen is known for it. This CDR3 region has 14 residues. The V gene lost 1 base and the J gene lost 4 bases, with 10 bases spanning the gap. Germline-derived CDR1 and CDR2 are LGHDT and YNNKEL (reference sequence). The sample consisted of peripheral blood, taken on day 0 of MenACWY control vaccination. This chain connects TRBV3-1 (or the pseudogene TRBV3-2) to TRBJ1-1; TRBD1 might be the D (5 bases). The receptor was isolated from an adult in good health. CDR3 protein: CASSQGGWGTEAFF. The CDR3 DNA is TGTGCCAGCAGCCAAGGGGGCTGGGGCACTGAAGCTTTCTTT.